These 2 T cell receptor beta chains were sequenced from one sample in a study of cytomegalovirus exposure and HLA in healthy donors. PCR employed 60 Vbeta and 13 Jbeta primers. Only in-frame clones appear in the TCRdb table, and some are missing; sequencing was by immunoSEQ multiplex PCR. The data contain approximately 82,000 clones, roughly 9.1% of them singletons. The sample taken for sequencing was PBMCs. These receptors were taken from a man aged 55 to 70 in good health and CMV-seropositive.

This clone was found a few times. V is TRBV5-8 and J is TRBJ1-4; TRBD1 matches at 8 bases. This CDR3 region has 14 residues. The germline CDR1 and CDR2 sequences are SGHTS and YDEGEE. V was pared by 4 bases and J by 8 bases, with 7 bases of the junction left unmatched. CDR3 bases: TGTGCCAGCAGCCTGACAGGGGTCGGCGAAAAACTGTTTTTT. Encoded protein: CASSLTGVGEKLFF.

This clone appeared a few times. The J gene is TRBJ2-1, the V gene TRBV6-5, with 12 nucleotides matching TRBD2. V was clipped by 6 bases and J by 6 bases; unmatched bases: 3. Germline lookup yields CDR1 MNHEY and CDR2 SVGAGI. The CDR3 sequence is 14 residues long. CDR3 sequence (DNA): TGTGCCAGCAGCCCTAGCGGGAGGGGCAATGAGCAGTTCTTC. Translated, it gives CASSPSGRGNEQFF.